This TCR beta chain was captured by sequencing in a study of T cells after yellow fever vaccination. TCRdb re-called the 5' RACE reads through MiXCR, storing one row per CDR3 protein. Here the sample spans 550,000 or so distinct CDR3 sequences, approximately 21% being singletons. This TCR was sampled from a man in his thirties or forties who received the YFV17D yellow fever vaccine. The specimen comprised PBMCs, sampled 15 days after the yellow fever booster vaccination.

The CDR3: CSVGALAGDFNEQFF. The CDR3 nucleotides read TGCAGCGTTGGGGCCCTAGCGGGAGATTTCAATGAGCAGTTCTTC. V is TRBV29-1 and J is TRBJ2-1; TRBD2 matches at 10 bases. The length of the CDR3 is 15 residues. The V gene's germline CDR1 is SQVTM and CDR2 ANQGSEA. With V trimmed by 4 bases and J by 6 bases, 9 bases remained unmatched.